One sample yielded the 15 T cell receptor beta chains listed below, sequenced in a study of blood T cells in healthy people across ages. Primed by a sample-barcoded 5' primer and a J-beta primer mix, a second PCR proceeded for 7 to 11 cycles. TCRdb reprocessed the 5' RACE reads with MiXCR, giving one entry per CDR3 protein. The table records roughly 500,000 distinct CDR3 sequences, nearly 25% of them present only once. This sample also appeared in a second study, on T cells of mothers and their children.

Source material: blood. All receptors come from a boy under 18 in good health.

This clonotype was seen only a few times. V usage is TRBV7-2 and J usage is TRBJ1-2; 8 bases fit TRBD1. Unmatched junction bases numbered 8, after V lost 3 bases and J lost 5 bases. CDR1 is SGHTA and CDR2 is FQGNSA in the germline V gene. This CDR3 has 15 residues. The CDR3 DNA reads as TGTGCCAGCAGCTTTGAGCCAGGGGGCGCATATGGCTACACCTTC. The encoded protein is CASSFEPGGAYGYTF.

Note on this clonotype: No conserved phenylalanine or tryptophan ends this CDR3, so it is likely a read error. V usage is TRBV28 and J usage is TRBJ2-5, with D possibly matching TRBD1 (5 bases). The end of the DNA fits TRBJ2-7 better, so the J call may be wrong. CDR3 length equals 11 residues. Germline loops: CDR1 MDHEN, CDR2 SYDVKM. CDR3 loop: CASSLQGEQYS. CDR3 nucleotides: TGTGCCAGCAGTTTACAGGGCGAGCAGTACTCC.

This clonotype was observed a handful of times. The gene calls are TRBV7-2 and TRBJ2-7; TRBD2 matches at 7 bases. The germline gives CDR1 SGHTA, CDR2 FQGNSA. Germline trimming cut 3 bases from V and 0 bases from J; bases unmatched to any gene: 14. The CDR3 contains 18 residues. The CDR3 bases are TGTGCCAGCAGCTTTACTCGACCAGCGGGGATTAGCTCCTACGAGCAGTACTTC. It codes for CASSFTRPAGISSYEQYF.

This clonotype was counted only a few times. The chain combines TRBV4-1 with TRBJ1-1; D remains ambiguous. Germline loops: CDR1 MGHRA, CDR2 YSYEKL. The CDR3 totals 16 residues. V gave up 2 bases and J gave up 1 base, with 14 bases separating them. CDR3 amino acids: CASSQPLGRGNTEAFF. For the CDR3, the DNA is TGCGCCAGCAGCCAACCTTTGGGCAGAGGGAACACTGAAGCTTTCTTT.

Written as DNA, the CDR3 is TGTGCCAGCATGGGTGGGGCAACTAATGAAAAACTGTTTTTT. Amino acid sequence: CASMGGATNEKLFF. V and J are TRBV28 and TRBJ1-4, with no clear D. Trimming cost V 7 bases and J 0 bases, with 9 bases left between them. The CDR3 loop spans 14 amino acids. Germline V gene sequence: CDR1 MDHEN, CDR2 SYDVKM.

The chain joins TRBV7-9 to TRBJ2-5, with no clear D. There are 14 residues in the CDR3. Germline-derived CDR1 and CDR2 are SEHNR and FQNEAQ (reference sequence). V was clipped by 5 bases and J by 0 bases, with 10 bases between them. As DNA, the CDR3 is TGTGCCAGCAGCCATGTAGGGTACCAAGAGACCCAGTACTTC. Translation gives CASSHVGYQETQYF.

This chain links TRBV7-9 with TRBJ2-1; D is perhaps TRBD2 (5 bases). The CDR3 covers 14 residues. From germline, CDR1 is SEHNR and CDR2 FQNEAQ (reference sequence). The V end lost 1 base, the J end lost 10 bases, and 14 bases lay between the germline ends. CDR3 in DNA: TGTGCCAGCAGCTTAGGGTCTGGGAGTCGGGAGCAGTTCTTC. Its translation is CASSLGSGSREQFF.

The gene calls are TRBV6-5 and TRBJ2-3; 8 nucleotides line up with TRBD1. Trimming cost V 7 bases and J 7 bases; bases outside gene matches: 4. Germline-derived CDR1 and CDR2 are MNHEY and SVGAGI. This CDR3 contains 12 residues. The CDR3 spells CASIGTGHTQYF. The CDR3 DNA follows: TGTGCCAGCATCGGGACAGGCCATACGCAGTATTTT.

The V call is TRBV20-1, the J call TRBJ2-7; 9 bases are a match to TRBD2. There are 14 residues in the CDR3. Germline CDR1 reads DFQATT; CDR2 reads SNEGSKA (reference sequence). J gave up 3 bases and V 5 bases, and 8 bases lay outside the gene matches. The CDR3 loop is CSAGVAGVSYEQYF. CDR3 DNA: TGCAGTGCTGGAGTAGCGGGGGTTAGCTACGAGCAGTACTTC.

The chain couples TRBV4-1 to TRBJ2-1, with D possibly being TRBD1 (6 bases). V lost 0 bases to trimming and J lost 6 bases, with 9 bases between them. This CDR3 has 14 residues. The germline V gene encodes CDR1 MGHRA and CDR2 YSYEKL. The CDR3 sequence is CASSQEDRINEQFF. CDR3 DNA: TGCGCCAGCAGCCAAGAAGACAGGATCAATGAGCAGTTCTTC.

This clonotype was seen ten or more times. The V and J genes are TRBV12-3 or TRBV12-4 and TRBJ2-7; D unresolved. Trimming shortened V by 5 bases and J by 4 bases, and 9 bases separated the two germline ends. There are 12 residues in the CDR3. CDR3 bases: TGTGCCAGCAGTCCCCTGGGATACGAGCAGTACTTC. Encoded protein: CASSPLGYEQYF.

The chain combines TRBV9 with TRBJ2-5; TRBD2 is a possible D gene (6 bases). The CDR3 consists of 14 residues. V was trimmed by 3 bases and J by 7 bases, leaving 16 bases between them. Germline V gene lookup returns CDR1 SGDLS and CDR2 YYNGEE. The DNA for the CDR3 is TGTGCCAGCAGCGCCATGGGACTCCCGGGGACCCAGTACTTC. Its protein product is CASSAMGLPGTQYF.

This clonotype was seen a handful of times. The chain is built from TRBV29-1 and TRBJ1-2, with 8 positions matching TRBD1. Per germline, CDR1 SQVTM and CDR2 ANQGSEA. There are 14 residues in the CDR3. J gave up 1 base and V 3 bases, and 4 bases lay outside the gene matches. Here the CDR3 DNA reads TGCAGCGTTGACCCCGGACAGGGTAACTATGGCTACACCTTC. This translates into CSVDPGQGNYGYTF.

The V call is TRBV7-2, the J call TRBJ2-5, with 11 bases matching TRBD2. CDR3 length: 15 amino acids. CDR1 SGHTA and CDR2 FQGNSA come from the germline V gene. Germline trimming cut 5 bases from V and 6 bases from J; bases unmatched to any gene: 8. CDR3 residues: CASSPRLAGGQTQYF. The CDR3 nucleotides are TGTGCCAGCAGCCCCCGGCTAGCGGGGGGCCAGACCCAGTACTTC.

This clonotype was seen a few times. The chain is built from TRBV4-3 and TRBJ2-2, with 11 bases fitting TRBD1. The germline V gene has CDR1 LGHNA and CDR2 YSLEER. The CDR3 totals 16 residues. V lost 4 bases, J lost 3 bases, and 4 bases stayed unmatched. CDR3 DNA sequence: TGCGCCAGCAGCCCCGGACAGGGGGCATACACCGGGGAGCTGTTTTTT. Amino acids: CASSPGQGAYTGELFF.